This paragraph covers one TCR beta chain sequence. Its antigen is currently unknown. This specimen belongs to a study of beta chain features in type 1 diabetes. CDR3 length: 15 amino acids. The germline V gene encodes CDR1 SEHNR and CDR2 FQNEAQ (reference sequence). Trimming pared 1 base from V and 6 bases from J, leaving 14 bases between. Study-wide results and limits: Across all four CD4+ subsets, people with type 1 diabetes showed modestly shorter TCRB CDR3s.

Expressed TCRB transcripts were sequenced after all isolated RNA was converted to cDNA. Method: immunoSEQ multiplex PCR; TCRdb's copy keeps in-frame clones and lacks some. The table includes 300,000 or so clones, approximately 12% detected once. The genes are TRBV7-9 and TRBJ2-3, with D possibly TRBD1 on 6 matching bases. The sequenced sample consisted of naive CD4+ T cells from blood. The clonotype originates from a woman aged 18-30 years with type 1 diabetes. The CDR3 sequence: CASSLGGPGTDTQYF. The CDR3, as DNA: TGTGCCAGCAGCTTAGGGGGGCCGGGGACCGATACGCAGTATTTT.